This passage covers 12 T cell receptor beta chains from one sample sequenced in a study of T-cell memory formation after mild COVID-19. TCRdb re-analysed the 5' RACE reads in MiXCR, keeping a single row per CDR3 protein. The sample has about 400,000 distinct CDR3 sequences; 20% to 25% are singletons. The material sequenced was PBMCs or a T cell subset sorted from them (not recorded which). The source is an adult woman who had mild COVID-19 (a few samples of this study predate the infection). Cell type and time point are not known.

This rearrangement joins TRBV20-1 to TRBJ1-1, with 9 bases identical to TRBD1. CDR1 is DFQATT and CDR2 is SNEGSKA in the germline V gene (reference sequence). This CDR3 has 14 amino acids. V was clipped by 2 bases and J by 3 bases; unmatched bases: 4. The CDR3 spells CSARHRGLDTEAFF. In DNA, the CDR3 is TGCAGTGCTAGACACAGGGGGCTTGACACTGAAGCTTTCTTT.

This chain links TRBV7-2 with TRBJ2-2; the D gene is possibly TRBD2 (7 bases). Germline V lookup: CDR1 SGHTA, CDR2 FQGNSA. V lost 5 bases, J lost 4 bases, and 17 bases lay in between. The length of the CDR3 is 16 residues. The CDR3 protein is CASSPAGGLRTGELFF. Here the CDR3 DNA reads TGTGCCAGCAGCCCAGCCGGGGGGCTACGCACCGGGGAGCTGTTTTTT.

The CDR3 region is CASSSDRGPYGYTF. CDR3 nucleotide sequence: TGTGCCAGCAGCTCGGACAGGGGACCCTATGGCTACACCTTC. The V and J genes are TRBV7-2 and TRBJ1-2; 9 bases match TRBD1. V was pared by 4 bases and J by 4 bases, with 4 bases of the junction left unmatched. Germline V gene sequence: CDR1 SGHTA, CDR2 FQGNSA. The CDR3 has 14 residues.

The table lists this clonotype with a few counts. This chain uses TRBV12-3 or TRBV12-4 with TRBJ1-5, with no clear D. Trimming left V 6 bases short and J 6 bases short, with 9 bases between. CDR3 length equals 12 residues. The CDR3 coding sequence is TGTGCCAGCAGCACGGGCCCTCAGCCCCAGCATTTT. Translated, it gives CASSTGPQPQHF.

The chain recombines TRBV29-1 with TRBJ1-2; D gene uncertain. This CDR3 contains 12 residues. V gave up 7 bases and J gave up 10 bases, with 19 bases separating them. CDR1 and CDR2 from the germline V gene are SQVTM and ANQGSEA. Written as DNA, the CDR3 is TGCAGCGCTACTTCGGCCAGGTTTGACTACACCTTC. Residues: CSATSARFDYTF.

This clonotype was picked up a small number of times. CDR3 in amino acids: CASSEGMTGLYGYTF. The CDR3 DNA sequence: TGTGCCAGCAGTGAAGGGATGACAGGGCTCTATGGCTACACCTTC. The rearrangement joins TRBV2 to TRBJ1-2; TRBD1 aligns across 7 bases. The CDR3 extends over 15 amino acids. Trimming at V came to 1 base and at J to 4 bases, leaving 6 bases not matched to a gene. The germline gives CDR1 SNHLY, CDR2 FYNNEI.

This clonotype was observed a handful of times. The DNA is omitted, as the CDR3 cannot be located on it reliably, and the CDR3 follows TCRdb's listing. V and J are TRBV27 and TRBJ2-2. The CDR3 comprises 15 residues, both ends counted. CDR1 and CDR2 from the germline V gene are MNHEY and SMNVEV (reference sequence). The CDR3 is CASSFGGRTPGSCFF.

In this sample, this clonotype turned up many times. V usage is TRBV7-8 and J usage is TRBJ2-3; TRBD2 matches at 8 bases. J gave up 2 bases and V 5 bases, and 12 bases lay outside the gene matches. Germline assignment: CDR1 SGHVS and CDR2 FQNEAQ. The CDR3 extends over 17 amino acids. CDR3 DNA sequence: TGTGCCAGCAGCCCCCTACTAGCGGCTGGACTCACAGATACGCAGTATTTT. Its protein is CASSPLLAAGLTDTQYF.

This rearrangement joins TRBV7-3 to TRBJ2-3; D is ambiguous. The ends were cut back, 5 bases at V and 6 bases at J, with 18 bases in the middle. Germline V gene sequence: CDR1 SGHTA, CDR2 FQGTGA. The CDR3 loop spans 15 amino acids. CDR3 protein: CASSPSTVFWDTQYF. The CDR3 DNA reads TGTGCCAGCAGCCCTAGTACGGTCTTTTGGGATACGCAGTATTTT.

The rearrangement joins TRBV14 to TRBJ2-1; 11 bases line up with TRBD2. Germline loops: CDR1 SGHDN, CDR2 FVKESK. There are 16 residues in the CDR3. The V gene end was trimmed by 2 bases and the J gene end by 3 bases; junction bases not matched to a gene: 3. The CDR3 DNA sequence: TGTGCCAGCAGCCAACTAACTAGCGGGGGCTACAATGAGCAGTTCTTC. Translated, it gives CASSQLTSGGYNEQFF.

This sequence joins TRBV10-3 and TRBJ2-5; D may be TRBD2 (5 bases). Trimming left V 3 bases short and J 5 bases short, with 16 bases between. This CDR3 region has 15 residues. The germline V gene encodes CDR1 ENHRY and CDR2 SYGVKD. CDR3 nucleotide sequence: TGTGCCATCAGTGAACTAGGCAGTTTCAGGGAGACCCAGTACTTC. Residues: CAISELGSFRETQYF.

The chain joins TRBV5-1 to TRBJ1-3, with D tentatively TRBD1 (6 bases). Germline V gene data show CDR1 as SGHRS and CDR2 as YFSETQ. Trimming cost V 0 bases and J 2 bases, with 12 bases left between them. CDR3 size: 16 residues. The CDR3 sequence is CASSLEAGAAGNTIYF. Here the CDR3 DNA reads TGCGCCAGCAGCTTGGAGGCGGGGGCAGCTGGAAACACCATATATTTT.